The source of this T cell receptor (beta chain) is a study of siplizumab effects on memory and regulatory T cells. Concerning this clone: Its matching antigen is unknown.

Data came from immunoSEQ multiplex PCR; TCRdb stores just in-frame clones and leaves some out. Among about 100,000 clones listed, 85% to 95% were seen once. The CDR3 is 16 amino acids. The germline V gene encodes CDR1 SEHNR and CDR2 FQNEAQ (reference sequence). Trimming at V came to 5 bases and at J to 5 bases, leaving 9 bases not matched to a gene. Study-wide results and caveats: Naive T cells looked more diverse than memory cells and looked like major alloresponse contributors. Left unconfirmed was the suppressive function of proliferating Tregs from siplizumab cultures. The average Treg-derived proportion among mappable alloreactive CD4+ clones was 68.8% with siplizumab versus roughly 30% in controls.

The sample comprised non-Treg CD4+ T cells sorted from blood. The sequence was collected from a human donor in good health. The rearrangement uses TRBV7-9 and TRBJ2-3; TRBD2 matches 11 bases. The CDR3: CASSPGSGRVGDTQYF. CDR3 DNA: TGTGCCAGCAGCCCCGGTAGCGGGAGGGTCGGAGATACGCAGTATTTT.